The 30 T cell receptor beta chains listed next were all sequenced from one sample in a study of shared clonotypes between healthy human individuals (dated by TCRdb to about 2020). The library was produced with the immunoSEQ multiplex PCR assay. As stored in TCRdb, this immuneACCESS dataset retains in-frame rearrangements with V and J assigned. A fraction of the clones does not appear; measured against another copy, unresolved V genes explain less than half of the discrepancy, and the remainder lacks a known reason. The sample has approximately 530,000 clones on record, roughly 95% of them singletons. Clones ranked in the top ten supply about 0.059% of the sample. The source material was naive CD4+ T cells sorted from blood. Reading the label with the study, this specimen's cell subset or site is: CD45RA+ positively selected. The receptors were gathered from a woman aged 25 to 39 in good health.

The chain has TRBV27 and TRBJ2-7; D call uncertain. V dropped 2 bases and J dropped 2 bases, with 13 bases sitting between them. Per germline, CDR1 MNHEY and CDR2 SMNVEV (reference sequence). The CDR3 loop spans 15 amino acids. Here the CDR3 DNA reads TGTGCCAGCAGTTTAACGGCGTCTGGGGCCTACGAGCAGTACTTC. Translating gives CASSLTASGAYEQYF.

The CDR3: CASSPMLRSSYEQYF. In DNA form, the CDR3 reads TGTGCCAGCAGCCCCATGCTCCGGAGCTCCTACGAGCAGTACTTC. The rearrangement joins TRBV5-6 to TRBJ2-7; D gene ambiguous. Trimming shortened V by 4 bases and J by 0 bases, and 14 bases separated the two germline ends. This CDR3 region has 15 residues. Germline assignment: CDR1 SGHDT and CDR2 YYEEEE.

The rearrangement uses TRBV6-6 and TRBJ1-2; 8 nucleotides line up with TRBD1. The V gene's germline CDR1 is MNHNY and CDR2 SVGAGI (reference sequence). The CDR3 is 14 residues long. J gave up 6 bases and V 5 bases, and 8 bases lay outside the gene matches. CDR3 sequence reads: CASSPPGQEDGYTF. The CDR3 DNA follows: TGTGCCAGCAGTCCCCCGGGACAGGAAGATGGCTACACCTTC.

This rearrangement joins TRBV6-5 to TRBJ2-7; TRBD2 matches 10 bases. Germline CDR1 reads MNHEY; CDR2 reads SVGAGI. Unmatched junction bases numbered 7, after V lost 7 bases and J lost 7 bases. The CDR3 has 13 residues. CDR3 sequence reads: CASNPSGSDEQYF. CDR3 in DNA: TGTGCCAGCAACCCTAGCGGGAGTGATGAGCAGTACTTC.

V and J are TRBV4-2 and TRBJ1-4; tentatively, D is TRBD1 (6 bases). The germline V and J ends were trimmed by 4 bases and 6 bases, with 15 bases remaining between them. This CDR3 is built from 15 residues. The germline CDR1 and CDR2 sequences are LGHNA and YNFKEQ. Here the CDR3 DNA reads TGTGCCAGCAGCCCTGGTCAGGGGCAATATGAAAAACTGTTTTTT. Protein product: CASSPGQGQYEKLFF.

Points on this clone: At the DNA level, this CDR3 is encoded by other sequences in the same sample as well. The rearrangement uses TRBV18 and TRBJ1-5; D is unclear. This CDR3 has 13 amino acids. Germline assignment: CDR1 KGHSH and CDR2 LQKENI. V was shortened by 2 bases and J by 5 bases, with 7 bases between the two germline ends. CDR3 protein: CASSPGRDQPQHF. The CDR3 coding sequence is TGTGCCAGCTCACCAGGAAGGGATCAGCCCCAGCATTTT.

This chain uses TRBV5-6 with TRBJ1-4; D unclear. The CDR3 spans 14 residues. Germline V gene lookup returns CDR1 SGHDT and CDR2 YYEEEE. With 1 base removed from V and 0 bases from J, the gap between germline ends came to 4 bases. The CDR3 region is CASSLRSTNEKLFF. DNA for the CDR3: TGTGCCAGCAGCTTGCGCTCAACTAATGAAAAACTGTTTTTT.

The chain is built from TRBV6-5 and TRBJ1-5; no firm D call. The CDR3 has 15 residues. The V and J ends lost 2 bases and 0 bases respectively, with 8 bases between them. The germline V gene encodes CDR1 MNHEY and CDR2 SVGAGI. The CDR3 nucleotides read TGTGCCAGCAGTTACAGTTCAGATAGCAATCAGCCCCAGCATTTT. This encodes CASSYSSDSNQPQHF.

The chain joins TRBV29-1 to TRBJ2-5; 8 positions agree with TRBD2. The J call could be wrong; TRBJ2-7 is a better fit for the DNA end. The length of the CDR3 is 14 residues. Germline CDR1 and CDR2: SQVTM and ANQGSEA. CDR3 sequence: CSAGRQGLGGEQYF. CDR3 sequence (DNA): TGCAGCGCCGGGCGTCAGGGACTAGGGGGCGAGCAGTACTTC.

This chain joins TRBV6-1 and TRBJ2-6; possible D gene TRBD2, 5 bases. The CDR3 sequence is 15 residues long. Germline-derived CDR1 and CDR2 are MNHNS and SASEGT. V was clipped by 5 bases and J by 1 base, with 9 bases between them. The CDR3 here is CASSQGGSGANVLTF. The CDR3, as DNA: TGTGCCAGCAGTCAAGGCGGGTCTGGGGCCAACGTCCTGACTTTC.

The chain carries TRBV5-1 and TRBJ1-1; 10 bases map to TRBD1. Germline CDR1 and CDR2: SGHRS and YFSETQ. The length of the CDR3 is 15 residues. J lost 5 bases, V lost 6 bases, and 10 bases had no gene match. The CDR3 region is CASTPLRDRGTEAFF. CDR3 sequence (DNA): TGCGCCAGCACCCCACTCCGGGACAGGGGAACTGAAGCTTTCTTT.

The rearrangement uses TRBV20-1 and TRBJ2-7; 9 nucleotides align to TRBD1. The germline V gene encodes CDR1 DFQATT and CDR2 SNEGSKA (reference sequence). The CDR3 totals 11 residues. V was clipped by 3 bases and J by 7 bases; unmatched bases: 1. DNA of the CDR3: TGCAGTGCTAGGGGGACAGGGGAGCAGTACTTC. Translating it yields CSARGTGEQYF.

The chain recombines TRBV28 with TRBJ1-5; no definite D call. Trimming left V 6 bases short and J 0 bases short, with 12 bases between. From germline, CDR1 is MDHEN and CDR2 SYDVKM. The CDR3 spans 15 residues. CDR3 sequence reads: CASSLSTDSNQPQHF. CDR3 coding DNA: TGTGCCAGCAGCCTCTCCACCGATAGCAATCAGCCCCAGCATTTT.

The J gene is TRBJ1-2, the V gene TRBV5-1; TRBD1 is a possible D gene (5 bases). The germline CDR1 and CDR2 sequences are SGHRS and YFSETQ. CDR3 length equals 14 residues. Trimming shortened V by 4 bases and J by 5 bases, and 15 bases separated the two germline ends. In nucleotides, the CDR3 is TGCGCCAGCAGCGCAGACAGTCTTGGGTATGGCTACACCTTC. It codes for CASSADSLGYGYTF.

The rearrangement joins TRBV19 to TRBJ2-4; TRBD2 might be the D (5 bases). Germline V CDR1 and CDR2: LNHDA, SQIVND (reference sequence). V was trimmed by 1 base and J by 0 bases, leaving 16 bases between them. The CDR3 is 18 amino acids. The CDR3 DNA sequence: TGTGCCAGTAGTATAGCGGGGAAGGGAGTTAGAGCCAAAAACATTCAGTACTTC. It encodes CASSIAGKGVRAKNIQYF.

In the case of this clone: Other nucleotide sequences in the sample specify the same CDR3. J is TRBJ2-3 and V is TRBV5-1, with D uncertain. V was pared by 0 bases and J by 0 bases, with 8 bases between. This CDR3 region has 15 residues. From germline, CDR1 is SGHRS and CDR2 YFSETQ. This chain's CDR3 is CASSLASGSTDTQYF. As DNA, the CDR3 is TGCGCCAGCAGCTTGGCTTCCGGGAGCACAGATACGCAGTATTTT. Filled out from reference TRBV5-1 and TRBJ2-3, the complete variable domain reads KAGVTQTPRYLIKTRGQQVTLSCSPISGHRSVSWYQQTPGQGLQFLFEYFSETQRNKGNFPGRFSGRQFSNSRSEMNVSTLELGDSALYLCASSLASGSTDTQYFGPGTRLTVL.

J is TRBJ2-7 and V is TRBV6-5; D is unresolved. In germline, CDR1 is MNHEY, CDR2 SVGAGI. The CDR3 length is 11 residues. V lost 4 bases and J 3 bases, leaving 4 bases between the germline ends. The CDR3 DNA sequence: TGTGCCAGCAGTTCTTACTACGAGCAGTACTTC. Translating it yields CASSSYYEQYF.

This clone was seen more than once but under ten times. The chain combines TRBV19 with TRBJ1-2; 7 bases match TRBD1. CDR1 is LNHDA and CDR2 is SQIVND in the germline V gene (reference sequence). This CDR3 is 13 amino acids long. Losses at the gene ends were 4 bases for V and 6 bases for J; bases not matched to a gene: 5. The CDR3 nucleotides read TGTGCCAGTAGTAGTACAGGGGCGGATGGCTACACCTTC. It codes for CASSSTGADGYTF.

The chain joins TRBV9 to TRBJ2-1, with TRBD1 matching 7 bases. The V segment lost 0 bases and the J segment 4 bases; nucleotides outside the gene matches: 13. CDR3 length: 18 residues. The germline V gene encodes CDR1 SGDLS and CDR2 YYNGEE. This CDR3 is CASSVATISGDRYNEQFF. The CDR3 DNA sequence: TGTGCCAGCAGCGTAGCTACGATATCAGGGGACAGATACAATGAGCAGTTCTTC.

This sequence joins TRBV6-5 and TRBJ1-5; TRBD1 is a possible D gene (5 bases). The CDR3 is 13 residues long. Germline V lookup: CDR1 MNHEY, CDR2 SVGAGI. The germline V and J ends were trimmed by 5 bases and 7 bases, with 12 bases remaining between them. CDR3 sequence reads: CASSPGTSQPQHF. The CDR3 DNA is TGTGCCAGCAGTCCAGGGACGAGCCAGCCCCAGCATTTT.

The chain employs TRBV14 and TRBJ2-1, with TRBD2 as a possible D gene (6 bases). V was shortened by 0 bases and J by 6 bases, with 15 bases between the two germline ends. Germline V CDR1 and CDR2: SGHDN, FVKESK. This CDR3 is built from 16 residues. CDR3: CASSQESPRLVNEQFF. DNA for the CDR3: TGTGCCAGCAGCCAAGAGTCCCCCCGACTAGTCAATGAGCAGTTCTTC. Together with reference TRBV14 and TRBJ2-1, the CDR3 gives the full variable domain: EAGVTQFPSHSVIEKGQTVTLRCDPISGHDNLYWYRRVMGKEIKFLLHFVKESKQDESGMPNNRFLAERTGGTYSTLKVQPAELEDSGVYFCASSQESPRLVNEQFFGPGTRLTVL.

The rearrangement uses TRBV2 and TRBJ2-7; 11 nucleotides match TRBD2. V lost 6 bases and J lost 4; bases outside the gene matches: 5. This CDR3 comprises 14 residues. Germline V gene sequence: CDR1 SNHLY, CDR2 FYNNEI. CDR3 region: CASSLTSGSYEQYF. DNA of the CDR3: TGTGCCAGCAGCTTAACTAGCGGGAGTTACGAGCAGTACTTC.

The rearrangement uses TRBV19 and TRBJ2-5; TRBD1 or TRBD2 may be the D gene (5 bases each). The CDR3 contains 17 residues. V lost 4 bases to trimming and J lost 0 bases, with 18 bases between them. CDR1 is LNHDA and CDR2 is SQIVND in the germline V gene (reference sequence). The CDR3 reads CASSRGSGGRYQETQYF. CDR3 DNA sequence: TGTGCCAGTAGTAGAGGTTCTGGGGGACGTTACCAAGAGACCCAGTACTTC.

On this clone: At one of its ends the junction is not consistent with the germline gene, which may arise from a read error. The chain joins TRBV28 to TRBJ2-7; TRBD2 might be the D (5 bases). The V gene's germline CDR1 is MDHEN and CDR2 SYDVKM. The CDR3 has 11 amino acids. The CDR3 sequence is CASSPGDRSTF. The CDR3, as DNA: TGTGCCAGCAGTCCCGGGGATCGCAGTACCTTC. Supplemented by reference TRBV28 and TRBJ2-7, the full variable domain reads DVKVTQSSRYLVKRTGEKVFLECVQDMDHENMFWYRQDPGLGLRLIYFSYDVKMKEKGDIPEGYSVSREKKERFSLILESASTNQTSMYLCASSPGDRSTFGPGTRLTVT.

As DNA, the CDR3 is TGTGCCAGCAGCTATCGACAGGGGGGCTACGAGCAGTACTTC. It specifies CASSYRQGGYEQYF. This chain joins TRBV13 and TRBJ2-7; 9 bases line up with TRBD1. In germline, CDR1 is PRHDT, CDR2 FYEKMQ (reference sequence). The CDR3 sequence is 14 residues long. V lost 4 bases and J lost 3; bases outside the gene matches: 4.

The chain joins TRBV9 to TRBJ2-1, with TRBD2 matching 10 bases. The V and J ends lost 0 bases and 8 bases, in that order; junction bases with no gene match: 11. Germline CDR1 and CDR2: SGDLS and YYNGEE. The CDR3 runs to 17 residues. The CDR3 sequence is CASSVELLAGVADEQFF. CDR3 coding DNA: TGTGCCAGCAGCGTAGAATTGCTAGCGGGAGTTGCGGATGAGCAGTTCTTC.

The CDR3 sequence: CASSLLALSPYNEQFF. CDR3 in DNA: TGTGCCAGCAGCTTATTGGCGCTTTCCCCCTACAATGAGCAGTTCTTC. The J gene is TRBJ2-1, the V gene TRBV7-2; D remains ambiguous. V lost 2 bases, J lost 2 bases, and 13 bases lay in between. This CDR3 region has 16 residues. The germline CDR1 and CDR2 sequences are SGHTA and FQGNSA.

The V and J genes are TRBV11-2 and TRBJ2-7, with D possibly being TRBD1 or TRBD2 (6 bases each). Trimming pared 7 bases from V and 0 bases from J, leaving 13 bases between. CDR3 length: 14 residues. Germline V gene sequence: CDR1 SGHAT, CDR2 FQNNGV. CDR3 loop: CASTRRGPSYEQYF. The CDR3 bases are TGTGCCAGCACCCGCCGGGGGCCCTCCTACGAGCAGTACTTC.

CDR3 DNA sequence: TGTGCCAGCAGAGGGGTGGGGGACTCGCAGCATTTT. Encoded protein: CASRGVGDSQHF. The gene calls are TRBV2 and TRBJ1-5, with TRBD1 as a possible D gene (5 bases). With 6 bases removed from V and 13 bases from J, the gap between germline ends came to 16 bases. Per the germline V gene, CDR1 is SNHLY and CDR2 is FYNNEI. The CDR3 consists of 12 residues.

The chain uses TRBV7-8 and TRBJ2-7; 9 bases fit TRBD2. The V segment lost 4 bases and the J segment 2 bases; nucleotides outside the gene matches: 9. The CDR3 totals 16 residues. Germline CDR1 and CDR2: SGHVS and FQNEAQ. CDR3 protein: CASSWELAGGTYEQYF. CDR3 DNA sequence: TGTGCCAGCAGCTGGGAACTAGCGGGCGGAACCTACGAGCAGTACTTC.